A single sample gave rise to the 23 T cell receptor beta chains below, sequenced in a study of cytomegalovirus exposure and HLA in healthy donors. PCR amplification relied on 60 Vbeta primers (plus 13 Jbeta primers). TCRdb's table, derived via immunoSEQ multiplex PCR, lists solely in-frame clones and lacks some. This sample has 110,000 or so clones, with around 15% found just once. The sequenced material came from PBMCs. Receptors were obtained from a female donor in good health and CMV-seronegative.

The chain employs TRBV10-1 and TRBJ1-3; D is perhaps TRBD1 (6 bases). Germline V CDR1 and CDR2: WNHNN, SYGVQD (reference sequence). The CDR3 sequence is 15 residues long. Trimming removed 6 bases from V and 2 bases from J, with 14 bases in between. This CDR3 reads CASRGSTGPGNTIYF. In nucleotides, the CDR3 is TGCGCCAGCAGAGGAAGTACAGGGCCTGGAAACACCATATATTTT.

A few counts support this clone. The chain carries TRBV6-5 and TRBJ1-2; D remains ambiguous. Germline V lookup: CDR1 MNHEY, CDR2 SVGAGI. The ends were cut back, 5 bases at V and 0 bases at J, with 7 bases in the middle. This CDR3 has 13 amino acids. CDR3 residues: CASSPGTNYGYTF. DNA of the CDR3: TGTGCCAGCAGTCCAGGAACTAACTATGGCTACACCTTC.

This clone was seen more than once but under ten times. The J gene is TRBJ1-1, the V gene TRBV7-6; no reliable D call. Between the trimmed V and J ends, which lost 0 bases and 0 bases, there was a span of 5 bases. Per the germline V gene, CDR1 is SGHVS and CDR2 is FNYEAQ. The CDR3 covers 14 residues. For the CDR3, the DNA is TGTGCCAGCAGCTTAGCCAGTCTGAACACTGAAGCTTTCTTT. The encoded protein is CASSLASLNTEAFF.

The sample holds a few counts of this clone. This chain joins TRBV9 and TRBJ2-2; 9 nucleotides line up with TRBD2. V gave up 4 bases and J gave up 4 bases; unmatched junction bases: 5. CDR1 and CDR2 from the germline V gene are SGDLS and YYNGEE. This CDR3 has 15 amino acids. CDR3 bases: TGTGCCAGCAGCTTAGCGGGAGCGGGCACCGGGGAGCTGTTTTTT. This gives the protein CASSLAGAGTGELFF. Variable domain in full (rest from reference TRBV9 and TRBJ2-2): DSGVTQTPKHLITATGQRVTLRCSPRSGDLSVYWYQQSLDQGLQFLIQYYNGEERAKGNILERFSAQQFPDLHSELNLSSLELGDSALYFCASSLAGAGTGELFFGEGSRLTVL.

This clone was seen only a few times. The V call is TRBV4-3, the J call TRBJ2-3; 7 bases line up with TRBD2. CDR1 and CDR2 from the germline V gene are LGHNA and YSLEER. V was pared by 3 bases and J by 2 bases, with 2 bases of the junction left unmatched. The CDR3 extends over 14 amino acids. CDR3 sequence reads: CASSQGGSTDTQYF. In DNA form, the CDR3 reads TGCGCCAGCAGCCAGGGAGGGTCCACAGATACGCAGTATTTT.

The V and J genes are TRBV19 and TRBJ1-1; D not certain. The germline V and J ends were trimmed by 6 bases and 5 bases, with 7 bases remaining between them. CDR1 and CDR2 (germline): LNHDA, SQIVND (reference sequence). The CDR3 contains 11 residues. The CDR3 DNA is TGTGCCAGTAGGTACGGGACTGAAGCTTTCTTT. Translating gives CASRYGTEAFF. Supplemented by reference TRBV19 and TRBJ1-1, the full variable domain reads DGGITQSPKYLFRKEGQNVTLSCEQNLNHDAMYWYRQDPGQGLRLIYYSQIVNDFQKGDIAEGYSVSREKKESFPLTVTSAQKNPTAFYLCASRYGTEAFFGQGTRLTVV.

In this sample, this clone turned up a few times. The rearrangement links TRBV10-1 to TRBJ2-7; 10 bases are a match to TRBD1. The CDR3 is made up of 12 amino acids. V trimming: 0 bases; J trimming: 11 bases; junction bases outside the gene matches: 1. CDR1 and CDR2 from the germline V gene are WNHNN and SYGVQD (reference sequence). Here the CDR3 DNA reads TGCGCCAGCAGTGAGTCGGGGACAGGGGAGTACTTC. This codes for CASSESGTGEYF.

The CDR3 nucleotides read TGTGCCAGCAGCACTACTAGTACGCAGTATTTT. Protein: CASSTTSTQYF. The rearrangement uses TRBV6-5 and TRBJ2-3; a weak D match, TRBD2 (5 bases). Trimming cost V 6 bases and J 8 bases, with 9 bases left between them. Germline CDR1 MNHEY, CDR2 SVGAGI. The CDR3 totals 11 residues.

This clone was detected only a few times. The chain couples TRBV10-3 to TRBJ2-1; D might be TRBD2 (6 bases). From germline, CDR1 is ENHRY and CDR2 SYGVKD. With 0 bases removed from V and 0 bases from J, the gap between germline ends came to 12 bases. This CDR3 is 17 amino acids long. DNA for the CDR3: TGTGCCATCAGTGAGTCGATCGGGGGAAGCTCCTACAATGAGCAGTTCTTC. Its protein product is CAISESIGGSSYNEQFF.

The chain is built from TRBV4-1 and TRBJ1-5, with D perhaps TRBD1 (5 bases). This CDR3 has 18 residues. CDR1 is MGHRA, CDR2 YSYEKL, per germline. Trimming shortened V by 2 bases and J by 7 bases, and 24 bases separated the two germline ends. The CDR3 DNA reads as TGCGCCAGCAGCCAAACACCCCTCCAAACTGTTTGGGGCCAGCCCCAGCATTTT. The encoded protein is CASSQTPLQTVWGQPQHF.

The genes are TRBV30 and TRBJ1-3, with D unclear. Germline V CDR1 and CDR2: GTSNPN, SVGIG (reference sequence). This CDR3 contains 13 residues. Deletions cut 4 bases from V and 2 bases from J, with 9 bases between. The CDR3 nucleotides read TGTGCCTGGACGTTCGGGGCTGGAAACACCATATATTTT. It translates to CAWTFGAGNTIYF.

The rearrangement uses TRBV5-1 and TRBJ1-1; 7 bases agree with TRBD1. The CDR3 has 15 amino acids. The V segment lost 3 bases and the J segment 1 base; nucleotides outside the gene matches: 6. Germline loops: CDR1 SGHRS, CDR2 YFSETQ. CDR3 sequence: CASSSRQGTNTEAFF. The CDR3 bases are TGCGCCAGCAGCTCAAGACAGGGTACGAACACTGAAGCTTTCTTT.

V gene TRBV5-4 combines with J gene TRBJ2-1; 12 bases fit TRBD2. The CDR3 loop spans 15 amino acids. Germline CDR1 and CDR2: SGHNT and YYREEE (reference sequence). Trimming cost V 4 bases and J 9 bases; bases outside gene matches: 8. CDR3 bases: TGTGCCAGCAGCCCTAGCGGGAGGGCCTGGAGTGAGCAGTTCTTC. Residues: CASSPSGRAWSEQFF.

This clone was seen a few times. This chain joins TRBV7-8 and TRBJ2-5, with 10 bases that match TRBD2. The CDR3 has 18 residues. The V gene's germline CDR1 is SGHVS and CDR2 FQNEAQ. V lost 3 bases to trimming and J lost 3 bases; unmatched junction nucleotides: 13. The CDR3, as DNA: TGTGCCAGCAGCTTTGGGGGCCTAGCGGGGGACCATAAAGAGACCCAGTACTTC. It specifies CASSFGGLAGDHKETQYF.

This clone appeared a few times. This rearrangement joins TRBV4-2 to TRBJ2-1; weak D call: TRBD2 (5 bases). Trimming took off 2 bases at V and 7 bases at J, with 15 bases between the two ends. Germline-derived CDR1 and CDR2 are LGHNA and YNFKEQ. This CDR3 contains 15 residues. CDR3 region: CASSQSGTEENEQFF. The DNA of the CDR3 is TGTGCCAGCAGCCAAAGCGGCACGGAGGAGAATGAGCAGTTCTTC.

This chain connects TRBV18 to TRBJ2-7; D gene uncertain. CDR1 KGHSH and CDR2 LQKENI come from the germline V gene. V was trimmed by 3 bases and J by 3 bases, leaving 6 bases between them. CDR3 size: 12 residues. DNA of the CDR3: TGTGCCAGCTCACCGAGAGGCTACGAGCAGTACTTC. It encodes CASSPRGYEQYF.

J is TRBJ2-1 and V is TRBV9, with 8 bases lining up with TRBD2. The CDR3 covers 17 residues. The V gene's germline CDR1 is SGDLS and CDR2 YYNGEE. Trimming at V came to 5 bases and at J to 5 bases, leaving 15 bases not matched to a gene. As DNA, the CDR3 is TGTGCCAGCAGTCGAATTACAGCGGGAGTGATTAACAATGAGCAGTTCTTC. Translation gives CASSRITAGVINNEQFF.

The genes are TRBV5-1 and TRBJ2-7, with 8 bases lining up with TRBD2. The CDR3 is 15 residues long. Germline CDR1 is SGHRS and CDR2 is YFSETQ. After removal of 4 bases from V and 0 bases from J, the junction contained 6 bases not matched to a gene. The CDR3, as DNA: TGCGCCAGCAGCCCGGCGAGCGGGAGCTCCTACGAGCAGTACTTC. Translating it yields CASSPASGSSYEQYF.

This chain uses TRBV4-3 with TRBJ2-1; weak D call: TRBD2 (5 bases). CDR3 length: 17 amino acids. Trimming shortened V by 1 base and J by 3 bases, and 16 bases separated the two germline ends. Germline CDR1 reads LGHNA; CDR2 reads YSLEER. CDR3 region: CASSQANEGAGYNEQFF. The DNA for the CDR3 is TGCGCCAGCAGCCAAGCTAATGAGGGAGCCGGCTACAATGAGCAGTTCTTC.

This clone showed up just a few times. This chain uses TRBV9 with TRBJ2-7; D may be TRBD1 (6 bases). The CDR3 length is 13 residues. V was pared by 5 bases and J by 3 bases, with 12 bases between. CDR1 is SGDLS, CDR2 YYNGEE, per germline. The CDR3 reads CASSGDKDYEQYF. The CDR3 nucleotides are TGTGCCAGCAGTGGGGACAAAGACTACGAGCAGTACTTC. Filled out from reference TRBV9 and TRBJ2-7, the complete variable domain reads DSGVTQTPKHLITATGQRVTLRCSPRSGDLSVYWYQQSLDQGLQFLIQYYNGEERAKGNILERFSAQQFPDLHSELNLSSLELGDSALYFCASSGDKDYEQYFGPGTRLTVT.

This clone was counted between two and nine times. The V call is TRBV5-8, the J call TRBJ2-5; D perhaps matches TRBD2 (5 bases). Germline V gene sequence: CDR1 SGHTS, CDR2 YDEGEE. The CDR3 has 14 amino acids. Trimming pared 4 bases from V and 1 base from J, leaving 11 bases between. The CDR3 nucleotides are TGTGCCAGCAGCCCGGGCGAGGGCCAAGAGACCCAGTACTTC. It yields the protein CASSPGEGQETQYF.

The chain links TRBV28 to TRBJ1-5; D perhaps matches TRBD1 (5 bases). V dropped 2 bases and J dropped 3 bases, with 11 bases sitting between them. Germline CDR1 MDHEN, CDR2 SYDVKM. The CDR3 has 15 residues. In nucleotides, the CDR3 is TGTGCCAGCAGTTTAGGGGGGAACCTCAATCAGCCCCAGCATTTT. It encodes CASSLGGNLNQPQHF.

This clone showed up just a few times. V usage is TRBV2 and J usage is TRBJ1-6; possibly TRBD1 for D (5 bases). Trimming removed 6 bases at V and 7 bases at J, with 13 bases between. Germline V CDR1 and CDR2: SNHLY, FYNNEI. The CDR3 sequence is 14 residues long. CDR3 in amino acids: CASRVDSTNSPLHF. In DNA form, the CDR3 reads TGTGCCAGCAGGGTCGACAGCACGAATTCACCCCTCCACTTT.